This T cell receptor beta chain was recovered during a study of monozygotic twins with inflammatory bowel disease. General study results and limits: Fewer clonotypes were shared with others by IBD patients than by healthy twins, especially with disease activity.

The V gene's germline CDR1 is SGHTA and CDR2 FQGNSA. The CDR3 is made up of 14 amino acids. TCRalpha and TCRbeta cDNA was put through two nested PCRs of 16 and 9 cycles. Reprocessing the 5' RACE reads, TCRdb reports a single entry for every CDR3 protein and omits DNA. This table lists 420,000 or so distinct CDR3 sequences. Concerning this clonotype: Its antigen is currently unknown.

The V gene is TRBV7-2, the J gene TRBJ2-7; with no DNA, the TCRdb D assignment of TRBD1 cannot be verified. Sequencing was performed on blood. The clonotype comes from a human donor with ulcerative colitis or Crohn's disease, or a healthy co-twin of an affected twin (not recorded which). CDR3 region: CASSSGAWSEEQYF.